The 7 T cell receptor beta chains reported below all come from one sample, sequenced in a study of lymphopenia after photon versus proton radiotherapy. The method was immunoSEQ multiplex PCR; TCRdb's version includes in-frame clones alone and lacks a portion of them. The table shows about 39,000 clones, with 80% to 95% occurring only once. The source was peripheral blood, collected from a patient treated with photon-based radiotherapy. The receptors here all came from a man aged 55 to 69 with cholangiocarcinoma.

A single count supports this clone. The gene calls are TRBV6-6 and TRBJ1-1, with a possible D match to TRBD1 (5 bases). The CDR3 is 15 amino acids. V lost 8 bases and J lost 0, with 16 bases in between. The germline V gene has CDR1 MNHNY and CDR2 SVGAGI (reference sequence). Written as DNA, the CDR3 is TGTGCCAGCCAAACGGACGGGGGGGTGAACACTGAAGCTTTCTTT. It specifies CASQTDGGVNTEAFF.

CDR3 coding DNA: TGTGCCAGCAGCCAACATCCTTCGGCCAGGGTCTATGGCTACACCTTC. Protein sequence: CASSQHPSARVYGYTF. The chain joins TRBV14 to TRBJ1-2; the D gene is possibly TRBD1 (5 bases). The CDR3 totals 16 residues. CDR1 is SGHDN, CDR2 FVKESK, per germline. The germline V and J ends were trimmed by 2 bases and 4 bases, with 17 bases remaining between them. The full variable domain, in which reference TRBV14 and TRBJ1-2 provide the parts outside the CDR3, is EAGVTQFPSHSVIEKGQTVTLRCDPISGHDNLYWYRRVMGKEIKFLLHFVKESKQDESGMPNNRFLAERTGGTYSTLKVQPAELEDSGVYFCASSQHPSARVYGYTFGSGTRLTVV.

The rearrangement uses TRBV18 and TRBJ2-1, with 7 bases aligning to TRBD2. The CDR3 spans 12 residues. The J segment lost 10 bases and the V segment lost 0 bases, leaving 0 bases of the junction unmatched. Germline loops: CDR1 KGHSH, CDR2 LQKENI. The CDR3 DNA reads as TGTGCCAGCTCACCACCCGGGGGGGAGCAGTTCTTC. Amino acids: CASSPPGGEQFF.

The chain recombines TRBV7-9 with TRBJ2-1; maybe TRBD2 (6 bases). CDR3 length: 14 residues. Trimming removed 0 bases from V and 5 bases from J, with 8 bases in between. CDR1 is SEHNR and CDR2 is FQNEAQ in the germline V gene (reference sequence). The CDR3 DNA follows: TGTGCCAGCAGCTTAGCGGGACTTAACAATGAGCAGTTCTTC. Its translation: CASSLAGLNNEQFF.

This clone occurred a few times. The rearrangement uses TRBV15 and TRBJ2-1; D is perhaps TRBD2 (7 bases). The germline V gene has CDR1 LNHNV and CDR2 YYDKDF (reference sequence). The CDR3 runs to 14 residues. As DNA, the CDR3 is TGTGCGAGCTCAGGGGAGGGATACTACAATGAGCAGTTCTTC. Translating it yields CASSGEGYYNEQFF.

The J gene is TRBJ2-1, the V gene TRBV7-2; the D is unclear. The germline gives CDR1 SGHTA, CDR2 FQGNSA. The CDR3 consists of 14 residues. V gave up 2 bases and J gave up 1 base, with 6 bases separating them. CDR3 in amino acids: CASSLMGSYNEQFF. CDR3 bases: TGTGCCAGCAGCTTAATGGGGTCCTACAATGAGCAGTTCTTC.

The gene calls are TRBV5-1 and TRBJ2-3; no clear D. Trimming removed 0 bases from V and 5 bases from J, with 10 bases in between. The germline V gene encodes CDR1 SGHRS and CDR2 YFSETQ. The CDR3 has 14 residues. CDR3 region: CASSLGELRDTQYF. The DNA for the CDR3 is TGCGCCAGCAGCTTGGGGGAACTGAGAGATACGCAGTATTTT.